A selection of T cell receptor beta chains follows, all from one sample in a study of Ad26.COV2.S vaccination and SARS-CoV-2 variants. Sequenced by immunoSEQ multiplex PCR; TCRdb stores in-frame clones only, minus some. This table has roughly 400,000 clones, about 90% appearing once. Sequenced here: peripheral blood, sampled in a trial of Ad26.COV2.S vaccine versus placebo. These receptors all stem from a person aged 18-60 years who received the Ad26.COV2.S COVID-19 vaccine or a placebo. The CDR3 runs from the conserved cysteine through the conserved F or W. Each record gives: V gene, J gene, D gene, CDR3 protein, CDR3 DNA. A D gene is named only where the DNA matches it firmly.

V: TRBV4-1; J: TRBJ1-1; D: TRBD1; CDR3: CASSHSVGGPNTEAFF; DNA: TGCGCCAGCAGCCACAGCGTAGGGGGCCCGAACACTGAAGCTTTCTTT
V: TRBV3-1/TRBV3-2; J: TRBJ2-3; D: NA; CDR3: CASSHLSAVFTDTQYF; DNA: TGTGCCAGCAGCCATCTTTCGGCGGTTTTCACAGATACGCAATATTTT
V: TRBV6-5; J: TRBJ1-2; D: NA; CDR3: CASSYSRSYGYTF; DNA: TGTGCCAGCAGTTACTCGAGGAGCTATGGCTACACCTTC
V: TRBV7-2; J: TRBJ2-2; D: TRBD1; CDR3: CASSFGTGSRGELFF; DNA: TGTGCCAGCAGCTTTGGGACAGGGAGCCGCGGGGAGCTGTTTTTT
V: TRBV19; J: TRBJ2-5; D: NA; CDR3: CASSIGYGETQYF; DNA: TGTGCCAGTAGTATTGGGTACGGAGAGACCCAGTACTTC
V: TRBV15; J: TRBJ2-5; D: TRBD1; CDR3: CATSSGQGGWETQYF; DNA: TGTGCCACCAGCAGCGGACAGGGGGGTTGGGAGACCCAGTACTTC
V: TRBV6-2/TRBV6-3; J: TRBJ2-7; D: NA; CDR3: CASSYSAGHPYEQYF; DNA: TGTGCCAGCAGTTACTCAGCGGGACACCCCTACGAGCAGTACTTC
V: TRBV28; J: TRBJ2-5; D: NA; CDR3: CASSLGGGETQYF; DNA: TGTGCCAGCAGTTTAGGGGGCGGAGAGACCCAGTACTTC
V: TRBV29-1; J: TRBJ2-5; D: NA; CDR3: CSVVYSQETQYF; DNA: TGCAGCGTTGTGTATTCTCAAGAGACCCAGTACTTC
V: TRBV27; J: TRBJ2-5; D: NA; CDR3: CASRGQETQYF; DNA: TGTGCCAGCAGGGGCCAAGAGACCCAGTACTTC
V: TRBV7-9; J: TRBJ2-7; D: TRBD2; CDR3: CASSSPLAGVGEQYF; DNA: TGTGCCAGCAGCTCCCCCCTAGCGGGAGTTGGTGAGCAGTACTTC
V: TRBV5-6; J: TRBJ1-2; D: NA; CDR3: CASSLEQHSNYGYTF; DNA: TGTGCCAGCAGCTTGGAACAGCACTCAAATTATGGCTACACCTTC
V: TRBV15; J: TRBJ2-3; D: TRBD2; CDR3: CATSTALAGGGATDTQYF; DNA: TGTGCCACCAGCACCGCACTAGCGGGAGGGGGGGCCACAGATACGCAGTATTTT
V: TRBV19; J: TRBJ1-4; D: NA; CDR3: CASSIGGLEEKLFF; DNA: TGTGCCAGTAGTATCGGGGGGCTTGAGGAAAAACTGTTTTTT
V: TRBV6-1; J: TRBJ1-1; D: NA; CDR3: CASSEMTPRGTEAFF; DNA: TGTGCCAGCAGTGAAATGACCCCGAGGGGCACTGAAGCTTTCTTT
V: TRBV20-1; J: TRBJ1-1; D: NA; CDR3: CSARDGWAFF; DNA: TGCAGTGCTAGAGACGGGTGGGCTTTCTTT
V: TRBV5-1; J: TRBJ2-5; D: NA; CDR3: CASSLATETQYF; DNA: TGCGCCAGCAGCTTGGCGACTGAGACCCAGTACTTC
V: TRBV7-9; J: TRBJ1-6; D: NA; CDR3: CASSLEETGPDSPLHF; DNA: TGTGCCAGCAGCTTAGAGGAAACAGGGCCGGATTCACCCCTCCACTTT
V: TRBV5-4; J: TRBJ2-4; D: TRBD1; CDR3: CASSPGQGRNIQYF; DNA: TGTGCCAGCAGCCCCGGACAGGGGAGAAACATTCAGTACTTC